The 18 T cell receptor beta chains listed next were all sequenced from one sample in a study of CXCR3-negative and CXCR3-positive naive CD8 T cells. UMI-tagged TRB cDNA libraries were built via 5' RACE. For each CDR3 protein, TCRdb gives one entry from its re-call of the 5' RACE reads, without DNA. Recorded for this sample: around 40,000 distinct CDR3 sequences. Sequencing was performed on memory CD8+ T cells from blood. Receptor source: a human donor in good health. Some clones in this sample may be carry-over from other donors' samples.

V and J are TRBV29-1 and TRBJ2-1. This CDR3 contains 14 residues. CDR1 is SQVTM, CDR2 ANQGSEA, per germline. CDR3: CSVEDYLSYNEQFF.

This sequence joins TRBV2 and TRBJ2-5; TCRdb lists TRBD2, though no DNA is available to test this call. The CDR3 spans 12 residues. Germline CDR1 and CDR2: SNHLY and FYNNEI. The CDR3 reads CASDYTQETQYF. Complete variable domain (other parts from reference TRBV2 and TRBJ2-5): EPEVTQTPSHQVTQMGQEVILRCVPISNHLYFYWYRQILGQKVEFLVSFYNNEISEKSEIFDDQFSVERPDGSNFTLKIRSTKLEDSAMYFCASDYTQETQYFGPGTRLLVL.

V usage is TRBV7-9 and J usage is TRBJ2-7. CDR1 is SEHNR, CDR2 FQNEAQ, per germline (reference sequence). This CDR3 spans 14 amino acids. The CDR3 spells CASSHTVESYEQYF.

The chain recombines TRBV19 with TRBJ1-1. The germline CDR1 and CDR2 sequences are LNHDA and SQIVND (reference sequence). This CDR3 comprises 12 residues. The CDR3 region is CARRGRSTEAFF. Drawing the rest from reference TRBV19 and TRBJ1-1, the complete variable domain is DGGITQSPKYLFRKEGQNVTLSCEQNLNHDAMYWYRQDPGQGLRLIYYSQIVNDFQKGDIAEGYSVSREKKESFPLTVTSAQKNPTAFYLCARRGRSTEAFFGQGTRLTVV.

CDR3 protein: CSAEQGTTEAFF. V is TRBV29-1 and J is TRBJ1-1; there is no DNA to check the TCRdb D call of TRBD1. Germline CDR1 SQVTM, CDR2 ANQGSEA. The CDR3 loop spans 12 amino acids.

The V and J genes are TRBV20-1 and TRBJ2-7; there is no DNA to check the TCRdb D call of TRBD1. Germline CDR1 and CDR2: DFQATT and SNEGSKA (reference sequence). The CDR3 covers 15 residues. CDR3 region: CSANEGRGFYYEQYF.

The chain has TRBV21-1 and TRBJ2-1; the TCRdb D gene call, TRBD1, has no DNA to confirm it. TRBV21-1 is shown as a pseudogene. This CDR3 has 18 residues. The CDR3: CASSYTGGDLSSYNEQFF.

This chain uses TRBV7-2 with TRBJ2-3; the D call from TCRdb, TRBD2, cannot be confirmed without DNA. The CDR3 spans 17 residues. The germline gives CDR1 SGHTA, CDR2 FQGNSA. The CDR3 region is CASSRAGGLAGADTQYF.

The CDR3 is CASSLVQETTNEKLFF. The V and J genes are TRBV7-9 and TRBJ1-4; TCRdb's D gene call, TRBD1, goes unchecked for lack of DNA. In germline, CDR1 is SEHNR, CDR2 FQNEAQ (reference sequence). The length of the CDR3 is 16 residues.

This chain's CDR3 is CSARDVKSVDTQYF. The rearrangement joins TRBV20-1 to TRBJ2-3. The CDR3 has 14 residues. Germline CDR1 is DFQATT and CDR2 is SNEGSKA (reference sequence).

The chain has TRBV4-3 and TRBJ2-1; TCRdb names TRBD2, which stays unverified in the absence of DNA. CDR3 length: 14 residues. Looked up from germline, CDR1 is LGHNA and CDR2 is YSLEER. The CDR3 region is CASSIGLAYNEQFF.

The chain is built from TRBV4-3 and TRBJ2-1; lacking DNA, the TRBD2 call made by TCRdb goes unchecked. Germline CDR1 and CDR2: LGHNA and YSLEER. The CDR3 contains 17 residues. CDR3 loop: CASSQDDRDLPGNEQFF.

Measured by frequency, this clonotype is medium-sized (0.01 to 0.1%). The chain recombines TRBV4-3 with TRBJ1-6; the TRBD1 assignment by TCRdb is unverifiable without DNA. This CDR3 contains 16 residues. Germline V gene lookup returns CDR1 LGHNA and CDR2 YSLEER. The CDR3 here is CASSQDPGTGGSPLHF.

The rearrangement joins TRBV12-3 or TRBV12-4 to TRBJ2-2; without DNA, the TCRdb call of TRBD1 cannot be checked. The length of the CDR3 is 14 residues. The CDR3 sequence is CASMRGMNTGELFF.

The V and J genes are TRBV20-1 and TRBJ1-5; absent DNA, TCRdb's TRBD1 call cannot be checked. Per the germline V gene, CDR1 is DFQATT and CDR2 is SNEGSKA (reference sequence). This CDR3 is built from 15 residues. CDR3 sequence reads: CSAKIPGQPSQPQHF.

The chain joins TRBV28 to TRBJ1-5. Germline loops: CDR1 MDHEN, CDR2 SYDVKM. The CDR3 has 14 amino acids. The CDR3 sequence: CASTPRGSNQPQHF.

This clonotype is called medium-sized (0.01 to 0.1%) based on its frequency. V gene TRBV6-4 combines with J gene TRBJ1-6; TCRdb returns TRBD1, unconfirmable since there is no DNA. The germline V gene encodes CDR1 MRHNA and CDR2 SNTAGT. The CDR3 covers 13 residues. The CDR3 here is CASSAGENSPLHF.

This chain connects TRBV29-1 to TRBJ1-1. There are 11 residues in the CDR3. Germline V gene lookup returns CDR1 SQVTM and CDR2 ANQGSEA. CDR3 protein: CSVGDTGEAFF.